This passage covers 11 T cell receptor beta chains from one sample sequenced in a study of early T cells in non-severe SARS-CoV-2 infection. From the 5' RACE reads, TCRdb called clonotypes with MiXCR, one entry per CDR3 protein. The profile shows tens of thousands of distinct CDR3 sequences, approximately 6% of them singletons. The sample was whole blood. The receptor source for this set is an adult who was a healthcare worker with PCR-confirmed SARS-CoV-2 infection or an uninfected control (not recorded which).

The genes are TRBV9 and TRBJ2-3; D is uncertain. Germline V CDR1 and CDR2: SGDLS, YYNGEE. The CDR3 spans 14 residues. The V end was cut by 4 bases, the J end by 6 bases, with 15 bases between. The CDR3 region has the DNA TGTGCCAGCAGCCCCTCACCCCCGATGGATACGCAGTATTTT. Protein sequence: CASSPSPPMDTQYF.

This clonotype was detected ten times or more. The J gene is TRBJ1-6, the V gene TRBV12-3 or TRBV12-4; no definite D call. This CDR3 is 15 amino acids long. The V gene lost 1 base and the J gene lost 7 bases, with 11 bases spanning the gap. The CDR3 reads CASSLGGSLNSPLHF. The CDR3 DNA reads as TGTGCCAGCAGTTTAGGTGGGAGCCTGAATTCACCCCTCCACTTT.

This clonotype was found many times. The rearrangement links TRBV2 to TRBJ2-7; TRBD1 matches at 8 bases. From germline, CDR1 is SNHLY and CDR2 FYNNEI. J gave up 1 base and V 6 bases, and 2 bases lay outside the gene matches. This CDR3 is 13 amino acids long. The CDR3 DNA follows: TGTGCCAGCAGCAGGGACAGGTCCTACGAGCAGTACTTC. Protein: CASSRDRSYEQYF.

This CDR3 is CASSYLSRGQVYEQYF. The CDR3 DNA sequence: TGTGCCAGCAGTTACCTCTCCAGGGGGCAGGTCTACGAGCAGTACTTC. The rearrangement joins TRBV6-5 to TRBJ2-7; the match to TRBD1 covers 8 bases. Germline loops: CDR1 MNHEY, CDR2 SVGAGI. Germline trimming cut 2 bases from V and 3 bases from J; bases unmatched to any gene: 9. The CDR3 spans 16 residues.

This clonotype was seen many times. The rearrangement links TRBV7-3 to TRBJ2-1; TRBD1 matches 8 bases. This CDR3 has 15 amino acids. The trim removed 5 bases at V and 2 bases at J, leaving 5 bases unmatched. Germline CDR1 reads SGHTA; CDR2 reads FQGTGA. Here the CDR3 DNA reads TGTGCCAGCAGCCGAGGGACAGGACCCTACAATGAGCAGTTCTTC. It encodes CASSRGTGPYNEQFF.

This chain connects TRBV29-1 to TRBJ2-7; tentative D call: TRBD2 (5 bases). The CDR3 covers 15 residues. The V gene lost 4 bases and the J gene lost 0 bases, with 16 bases spanning the gap. The V gene's germline CDR1 is SQVTM and CDR2 ANQGSEA. The CDR3 DNA sequence: TGCAGCGTTGTTGGAGGACTCGGTTTCTCCTACGAGCAGTACTTC. Encoded protein: CSVVGGLGFSYEQYF.

This clonotype was counted at least ten times. The rearrangement links TRBV18 to TRBJ1-5; 7 bases fit TRBD1. This CDR3 has 17 amino acids. Trimming at V came to 2 bases and at J to 1 base, leaving 8 bases not matched to a gene. Germline V CDR1 and CDR2: KGHSH, LQKENI. The CDR3 loop reads CASSPTVAGGSNQPQHF. CDR3 DNA sequence: TGTGCCAGCTCACCAACTGTGGCAGGGGGGAGCAATCAGCCCCAGCATTTT.

The table lists this clonotype with many counts. The rearrangement links TRBV5-4 to TRBJ2-5; D gene unclear. Germline loops: CDR1 SGHNT, CDR2 YYREEE (reference sequence). Trimming stripped 0 bases from V and 2 bases from J, with 8 bases between. CDR3 size: 14 residues. CDR3 coding DNA: TGTGCCAGCAGCTTGGATCCGCAGCAAGAGACCCAGTACTTC. Protein: CASSLDPQQETQYF.

This clonotype was seen ten or more times. V and J are TRBV20-1 and TRBJ2-7; TRBD1 matches 7 bases. Looked up from germline, CDR1 is DFQATT and CDR2 is SNEGSKA (reference sequence). J gave up 3 bases and V 0 bases, and 8 bases lay outside the gene matches. The CDR3 is 15 amino acids. CDR3 amino acids: CSARDPGQPHYEQYF. Written as DNA, the CDR3 is TGCAGTGCTAGAGATCCGGGACAGCCCCACTACGAGCAGTACTTC.

This sequence joins TRBV12-3 or TRBV12-4 and TRBJ2-6; no definite D call. V dropped 3 bases and J dropped 1 base, with 7 bases sitting between them. The CDR3 has 15 amino acids. DNA of the CDR3: TGTGCCAGCAGTTTCATGGCATCTGGGGCCAACGTCCTGACTTTC. Residues: CASSFMASGANVLTF.

This clonotype was detected many times. This sequence joins TRBV19 and TRBJ2-5; 7 nucleotides align to TRBD1. The trim removed 6 bases at V and 2 bases at J, leaving 9 bases unmatched. CDR3 length: 15 residues. Germline V gene data show CDR1 as LNHDA and CDR2 as SQIVND (reference sequence). The CDR3 here is CASRTPSGQQETQYF. Written as DNA, the CDR3 is TGTGCCAGTAGGACCCCCTCGGGACAGCAAGAGACCCAGTACTTC.